This is a list of T cell receptor beta chains from one sample in a study of blood T cell repertoires in COVID-19. Some clones are missing from TCRdb's copy, which holds only in-frame ones; the method was immunoSEQ multiplex PCR. This table holds about 250,000 clones, roughly 80% found once. The source material was peripheral blood. Source of these receptors: a woman in her thirties or forties with active or convalescent COVID-19. Each CDR3 is given with its conserved first and last residue. The D gene is left open where the match is weak. Size is omitted from some rows. Given values are once, few, many or a class for expanded clones.

TRBJ1-4	NA	TRBV6-5	NA	12	TGTGCCAGCAGCCGTTTCAATGAAAAACTGTTTTTT	CASSRFNEKLFF
TRBJ2-2	many	TRBV5-1	NA	15	TGCGCCAGCAGCTTGAATAACGGGAACACCGGGGAGCTGTTTTTT	CASSLNNGNTGELFF
TRBJ2-2	NA	TRBV11-2	NA	13	TGTGCCAGCAGCGTACAAAACACCGGGGAGCTGTTTTTT	CASSVQNTGELFF
TRBJ1-3	NA	TRBV2	NA	13	TGTGCCAGCAGAGAGAGCTCTGGAAACACCATATATTTT	CASRESSGNTIYF
TRBJ2-3	NA	TRBV28	TRBD2	12	TGTGCCAGCAGTTTAAGACTAGCCCCCCAGTATTTT	CASSLRLAPQYF
TRBJ2-2	NA	TRBV20-1	NA	15	TGCAGTGCTAGTTATGAGGGGGCGAACACCGGGGAGCTGTTTTTT	CSASYEGANTGELFF
TRBJ2-2	NA	TRBV19	TRBD1	15	TGTGCCAGTACTAACAGGGGGCCGAACACCGGGGAGCTGTTTTTT	CASTNRGPNTGELFF
TRBJ1-6	NA	TRBV9	NA	14	TGTGCCAGCAGCGTAGAGGGAGGTCGTTCACCCCTCCACTTT	CASSVEGGRSPLHF
TRBJ2-6	NA	TRBV3-1/TRBV3-2	NA	15	TGTGCCAGCAGCCGGCTTAAGACTGGGGCCAACGTCCTGACTTTC	CASSRLKTGANVLTF
TRBJ1-1	once	TRBV10-1	NA	14	TGCGCCAGCAGTGGGATGGGGGCAGGGACTGAAGCTTTCTTT	CASSGMGAGTEAFF
TRBJ1-2	few	TRBV29-1	NA	18	TGCAGCGTTTTGGAGAAAGTCGGGAAACTCCTCCACGAGTATGGCTACACCTTC	CSVLEKVGKLLHEYGYTF
TRBJ1-1	many	TRBV7-9	NA	13	TGTGCCAGCAGCTCGGCTGGACTAGTCGAAGCTTTCTTT	CASSSAGLVEAFF
TRBJ1-1	NA	TRBV5-1	NA	15	TGCGCCAGCAGCTTGGTGGACAGCATGAACACTGAAGCTTTCTTT	CASSLVDSMNTEAFF
TRBJ1-3	NA	TRBV30	NA	17	TGTGCCTGGAGCCCGGCGGGAGGGGGATTGACTGGAAACACCATATATTTT	CAWSPAGGGLTGNTIYF
TRBJ1-5	NA	TRBV24-1	TRBD1	12	TGTGCCACCGGGACAGGCAATCAGCCCCAGCATTTT	CATGTGNQPQHF
TRBJ1-6	NA	TRBV5-1	TRBD1	15	TGCGCCAGCAGCTTGGTGACAGGGGCAAAGTCACCCCTCCACTTT	CASSLVTGAKSPLHF
TRBJ1-6	NA	TRBV30	TRBD1	15	TGTGCCTGGAGTCCGTCCCTCTGGACAGGTCGGGTCCTCCACTTT	CAWSPSLWTGRVLHF
TRBJ1-1	NA	TRBV5-5	NA	14	TGTGCCAGCAGCCTGATGTCGTCGGACACTGAAGCTTTCTTT	CASSLMSSDTEAFF
TRBJ1-1	NA	TRBV19	TRBD1	19	TGTGCCAGTAGTCCCTCGGGTTTGGCAGGGACAGGACGGAACACTGAAGCTTTCTTT	CASSPSGLAGTGRNTEAFF
TRBJ2-7	NA	TRBV11-1	TRBD1	15	TGTGCCAGCAGTTCGCCGGGACAGGGGGTCTACGAGCAGTACTTC	CASSSPGQGVYEQYF
TRBJ1-1	NA	TRBV30	NA	15	TGTGCCTGGAGACCGCGGAGAGGTACGAACACTGAAGCTTTCTTT	CAWRPRRGTNTEAFF
TRBJ2-2	NA	TRBV5-6	NA	14	TGTGCCAGCAGCTTAACGGGGGACACCGGGGAGCTGTTTTTT	CASSLTGDTGELFF
TRBJ2-2	NA	TRBV5-5	NA	15	TGTGCCAGCAGCGTTAGCGGTTCGAGCACCGGGGAGCTGTTTTTT	CASSVSGSSTGELFF
TRBJ2-1	NA	TRBV7-8	TRBD1	18	TGTGCCAGCAACTCTAATTCCCGATCGGGACAGGGGAACAATGAGCAGTTCTTC	CASNSNSRSGQGNNEQFF
TRBJ1-2	NA	TRBV5-4	NA	14	TGTGCCAGCAGCTTGGGCGGGAGTGAATATGGCTACACCTTC	CASSLGGSEYGYTF
TRBJ1-4	few	TRBV5-6	NA	14	TGTGCCAGCAGCACTTTAGGAGGCGATGAAAAACTGTTTTTT	CASSTLGGDEKLFF
TRBJ1-1	NA	TRBV5-1	TRBD1	14	TGCGCCAGCAGCTCCCAGACAGGGACCACTGAAGCTTTCTTT	CASSSQTGTTEAFF
TRBJ2-1	NA	TRBV28	TRBD1	14	TGTGCCAGCAGTCTTCGGGACAGCAGCTATGAGCAGTTCTTC	CASSLRDSSYEQFF
TRBJ1-6	NA	TRBV4-1	TRBD1	16	TGCGCCAGCAGCCAACTGGACAGGGTTTATAATTCACCCCTCCACTTT	CASSQLDRVYNSPLHF
TRBJ2-7	NA	TRBV6-5	TRBD2	15	TGTGCCAGCAGGGGCACTAGCGGGGTATCCTACGAGCAGTACTTC	CASRGTSGVSYEQYF
TRBJ1-1	NA	TRBV7-9	TRBD1	15	TGTGCCAGCAGCCTAAGACAGGGGGTAGACACTGAAGCTTTCTTT	CASSLRQGVDTEAFF
TRBJ1-3	NA	TRBV30	TRBD1	14	TGTGCCTGGAGTCCAGGACAGGGGGGAAACACCATATATTTT	CAWSPGQGGNTIYF
TRBJ2-1	few	TRBV27	TRBD2	15	TGTGCCAGCAGTTTACTAGCGGGGGGCAACAATGAGCAGTTCTTC	CASSLLAGGNNEQFF
TRBJ1-1	few	TRBV27	TRBD1	15	TGTGCCAGCAGAATCTCAGGGGGCGCAGCCCCTGAAGCTTTCTTT	CASRISGGAAPEAFF